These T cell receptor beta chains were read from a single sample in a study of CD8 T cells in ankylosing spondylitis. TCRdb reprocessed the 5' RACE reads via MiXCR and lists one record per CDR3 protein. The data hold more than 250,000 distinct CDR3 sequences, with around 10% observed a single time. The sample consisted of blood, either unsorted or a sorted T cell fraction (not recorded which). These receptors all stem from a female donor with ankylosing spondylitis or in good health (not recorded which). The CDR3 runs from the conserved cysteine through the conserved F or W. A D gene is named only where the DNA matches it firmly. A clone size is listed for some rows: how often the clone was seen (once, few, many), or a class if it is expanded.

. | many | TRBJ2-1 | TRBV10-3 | TGTGCCATCAGTGGGGTTGGGAGCTCCTACAATGAGCAGTTCTTC | CAISGVGSSYNEQFF
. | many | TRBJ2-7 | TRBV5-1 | TGCGCCAGCAGCTTTGGCAAATCCTACGAGCAGTACTTC | CASSFGKSYEQYF
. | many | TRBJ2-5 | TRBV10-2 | TGCGCCAGGAGACAGCCCGAGATCTTC | CARRQPEIF
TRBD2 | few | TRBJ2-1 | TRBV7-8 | TGTGCCAGCAGCCCCGGAAGACTAGCGGGAGAATCCTATGAGCAGTTCTTC | CASSPGRLAGESYEQFF
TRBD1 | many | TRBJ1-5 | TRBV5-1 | TGCGCCAGCAGCTTGACCGGGACAGGGGGCCAGCCCCAGCATTTT | CASSLTGTGGQPQHF
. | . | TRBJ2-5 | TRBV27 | TGTGCCAGCAGTTTTTTCTGGGGACAAGAGACCCAGTACTTC | CASSFFWGQETQYF
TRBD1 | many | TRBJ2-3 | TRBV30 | TGTGCCTGGAGTGTTGTCACAGGGGAAGATACGCAGTATTTT | CAWSVVTGEDTQYF
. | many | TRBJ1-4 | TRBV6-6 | TGTGCCAGCAGTTACCGCGACGAAAAACTGTTTTTT | CASSYRDEKLFF
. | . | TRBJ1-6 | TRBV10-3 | TGTGCCATCAGGGACTCCGGGGATAATTCACCCCTCCACTTT | CAIRDSGDNSPLHF
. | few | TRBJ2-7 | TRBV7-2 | TGTGCCAGCAGCTTAGAGTCCTTTAGCGTGTCCTACGAGCAGTACTTC | CASSLESFSVSYEQYF
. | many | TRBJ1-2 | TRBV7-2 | TGTGCCAGCAGCTTAGCTCCCCCTCCTAACTATGGCTACACCTTC | CASSLAPPPNYGYTF
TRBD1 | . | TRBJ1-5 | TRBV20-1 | TGCAGTGCCGGACGACAGGGAGTTAGCAATCAGCCCCAGCATTTT | CSAGRQGVSNQPQHF
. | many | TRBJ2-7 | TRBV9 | TGTGCCAGCAGCGTAGAGGGGCATCCCAACGAGCAGTACTTC | CASSVEGHPNEQYF
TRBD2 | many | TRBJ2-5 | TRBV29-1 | TGCAGCGTTGGGGGTTCAGGGACTACCTTAGAGACCCAGTACTTC | CSVGGSGTTLETQYF
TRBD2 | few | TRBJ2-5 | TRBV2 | TGTGCCAGCAGTGCCACTAGCGGGGTCCAAGAGACCCAGTACTTC | CASSATSGVQETQYF
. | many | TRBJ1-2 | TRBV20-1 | TGCAGTGCTTCGCAAAGGGGGACCTATGGCTTCACCTTC | CSASQRGTYGFTF
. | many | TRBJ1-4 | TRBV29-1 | . | CSVEVAEGTFF
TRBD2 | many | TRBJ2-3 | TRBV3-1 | TGTGCCAGCAGCCCCAGTGGACTAGCGGGTACGGCTAGCACAGATACGCAGTATTTT | CASSPSGLAGTASTDTQYF
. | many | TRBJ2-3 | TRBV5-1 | TGCGCCAGCACCATCACTGGGGGGGGCTTGACAGATACGCAGTATTTT | CASTITGGGLTDTQYF
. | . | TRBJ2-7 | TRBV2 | TGTACCTGCAGTTTAGTCGCGGGCCGGGCAGGGAGCTCCTACGAGCAGTACTTC | CTCSLVAGRAGSSYEQYF
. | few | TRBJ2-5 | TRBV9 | TGTGCCAGCAGCGTAGCTTCGGAGACTAGGGGGAGCCAAGAGACCCAGTACTTC | CASSVASETRGSQETQYF
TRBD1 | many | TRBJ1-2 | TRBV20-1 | TGCAGTGGGCTCGAGGGGGCGAACTATGGCTACACCTTC | CSGLEGANYGYTF